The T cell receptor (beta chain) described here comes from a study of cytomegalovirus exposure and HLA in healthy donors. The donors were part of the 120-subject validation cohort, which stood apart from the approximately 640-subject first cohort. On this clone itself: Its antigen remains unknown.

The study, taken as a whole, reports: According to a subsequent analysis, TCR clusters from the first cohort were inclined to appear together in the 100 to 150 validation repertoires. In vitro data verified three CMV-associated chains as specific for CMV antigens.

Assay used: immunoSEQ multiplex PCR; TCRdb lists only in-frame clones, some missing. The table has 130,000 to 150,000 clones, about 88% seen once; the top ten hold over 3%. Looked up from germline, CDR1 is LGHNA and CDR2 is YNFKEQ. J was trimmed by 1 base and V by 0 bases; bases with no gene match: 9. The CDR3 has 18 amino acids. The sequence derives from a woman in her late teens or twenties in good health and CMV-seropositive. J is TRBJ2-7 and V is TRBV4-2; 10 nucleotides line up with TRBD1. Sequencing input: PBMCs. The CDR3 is CASSQDLGDRGLSYEQYF. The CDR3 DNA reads TGTGCCAGCAGCCAAGATCTCGGGGACAGGGGCCTGTCCTACGAGCAGTACTTC.